A selection of T cell receptor beta chains follows, all from one sample in a study of cytomegalovirus exposure and HLA in healthy donors. The protocol was immunoSEQ multiplex PCR, while the TCRdb copy is restricted to in-frame clones and leaves out a portion. The sample holds roughly 130,000 clones, 88% seen once. The sample consisted of PBMCs. The receptors come from a woman aged 40 to 50 in good health and CMV-seronegative. The CDR3 runs from the conserved cysteine through the conserved F or W. The order of the fields is V gene, J gene, D gene, clone size, CDR3 length, CDR3 protein, CDR3 DNA. The D gene is left open where the match is weak. Rows give clone size only sometimes, using once, few, many, or a class for an expanded clone.

TRBV4-1	TRBJ2-7	-	-	15	CASSQERGAPYEQYF	TGCGCCAGCAGCCAAGAACGGGGGGCCCCCTACGAGCAGTACTTC
TRBV11-3	TRBJ2-3	-	-	14	CASSPDSRTDTQYF	TGTGCCAGCAGTCCGGACAGCCGCACAGATACGCAGTATTTT
TRBV9	TRBJ2-2	-	-	16	CASSVVSGVNTGELFF	TGTGCCAGCAGCGTAGTTAGCGGAGTGAACACCGGGGAGCTGTTTTTT
TRBV4-3	TRBJ2-1	-	-	15	CASSSRTVPEDEQFF	TGCGCCAGCAGCTCGCGGACTGTCCCTGAGGATGAGCAGTTCTTC
TRBV15	TRBJ2-2	TRBD1	once	14	CATSKGAHTGELFF	TGTGCCACCAGCAAGGGGGCACACACCGGGGAGCTGTTTTTT
TRBV2	TRBJ2-1	TRBD2	-	17	CASTTSGSKGVYNEQFF	TGTGCCAGCACCACTAGCGGGAGTAAGGGAGTCTACAATGAGCAGTTCTTC
TRBV6-5	TRBJ1-2	TRBD1	-	15	CASSYDGQGIYGYTF	TGTGCCAGCAGTTATGACGGACAGGGAATTTACGGCTACACCTTC
TRBV5-1	TRBJ2-2	-	-	13	CASSLDGTGELFF	TGCGCCAGCAGCTTGGACGGGACCGGGGAGCTGTTTTTT
TRBV6-1	TRBJ1-1	-	-	15	CASSSGWVGGTEAFF	TGTGCCAGCAGTTCAGGTTGGGTGGGGGGCACTGAAGCTTTCTTT
TRBV6-6	TRBJ2-7	TRBD2	once	14	CASRSAGTSSEQYF	TGTGCCAGCAGATCCGCCGGGACTAGCTCCGAGCAGTACTTC
TRBV27	TRBJ2-7	-	-	13	CASSLGQTYEQYF	TGTGCCAGCAGTTTAGGGCAGACCTACGAGCAGTACTTC
TRBV5-1	TRBJ1-1	-	-	19	CASSLGWTGTLQMNTEAFF	TGCGCCAGCAGCTTGGGGTGGACCGGGACTTTGCAGATGAACACTGAAGCTTTCTTT
TRBV6-5	TRBJ1-1	-	-	14	CASKNEGVGTEAFF	TGTGCCAGCAAAAATGAAGGGGTGGGAACTGAAGCTTTCTTT
TRBV5-1	TRBJ2-1	-	-	16	CASSPLADSSYNEQFF	TGCGCCAGCAGCCCTCTGGCGGATAGCTCCTACAATGAGCAGTTCTTC
TRBV5-1	TRBJ2-1	-	-	15	CASSLVAGSYNEQFF	TGCGCCAGCAGCTTGGTGGCAGGGTCCTACAATGAGCAGTTCTTC
TRBV11-2	TRBJ2-3	-	-	15	CASSLGATSTDTQYF	TGTGCCAGCAGCTTAGGAGCGACTAGCACAGATACGCAGTATTTT
TRBV5-4	TRBJ2-2	-	-	16	CASSLAAGLNTGELFF	TGTGCCAGCAGCTTGGCGGCAGGGCTCAACACCGGGGAGCTGTTTTTT
TRBV10-3	TRBJ1-1	TRBD1	-	14	CAISDGTGGDEAFF	TGTGCCATCAGCGACGGGACAGGGGGAGATGAAGCTTTCTTT
TRBV12-1	TRBJ2-7	-	-	17	CASSFTPRSGGSYEQYF	TGTGCCAGCAGCTTCACTCCCAGGAGCGGGGGCTCCTACGAGCAGTACTTC
TRBV7-3	TRBJ2-5	-	-	13	CASSRGQSETQYF	TGTGCCAGCAGCCGTGGACAGTCAGAGACCCAGTACTTC
TRBV6-5	TRBJ2-2	-	-	15	CATHLETGNTGELFF	TGTGCCACCCACCTCGAGACAGGCAACACCGGGGAGCTGTTTTTT
TRBV6-4	TRBJ1-5	TRBD1	-	13	CASSPGGGQPQHF	TGTGCCAGCAGTCCAGGGGGCGGGCAGCCCCAGCATTTT
TRBV6-1	TRBJ2-5	-	-	13	CASSTGAGETQYF	TGTGCCAGCAGCACAGGGGCGGGGGAGACCCAGTACTTC
TRBV10-3	TRBJ1-6	TRBD1	-	15	CAISESGQGASPLHF	TGTGCCATCAGTGAGTCGGGACAGGGAGCTTCACCCCTCCACTTT
TRBV11-2	TRBJ2-7	-	-	16	CASSPLGQQSSYEQYF	TGTGCCAGCAGTCCCCTGGGGCAGCAAAGCTCCTACGAGCAGTACTTC
TRBV18	TRBJ1-1	-	-	13	CASSTSGYTEAFF	TGTGCCAGCTCGACATCGGGGTACACTGAAGCTTTCTTT
TRBV13	TRBJ2-7	TRBD1	-	14	CASRRQGARYEQYF	TGTGCCAGCAGGCGACAGGGGGCGCGGTACGAGCAGTACTTC
TRBV19	TRBJ2-2	-	once	13	CASSPRVGGELFF	TGTGCCAGTAGTCCCAGGGTAGGCGGGGAGCTGTTTTTT
TRBV6-1	TRBJ2-7	TRBD2	-	13	CASTGGRMNEQYF	TGTGCCAGCACGGGCGGGAGGATGAACGAGCAGTACTTC
TRBV10-3	TRBJ2-6	-	-	15	CAISERGSGANVLTF	TGTGCCATCAGCGAGAGGGGGTCTGGGGCCAACGTCCTGACTTTC
TRBV5-6	TRBJ2-3	TRBD2	-	18	CASSFGSAGGSSTDTQYF	TGTGCCAGCAGCTTTGGATCAGCGGGAGGGTCTAGCACAGATACGCAGTATTTT
TRBV29-1	TRBJ2-1	-	-	15	CSSQIAPSSYNEQFF	TGCAGCTCCCAGATAGCGCCGAGCTCCTACAATGAGCAGTTCTTC
TRBV5-1	TRBJ1-1	TRBD1	-	17	CASSLAGQGGRGTEAFF	TGCGCCAGCAGCCTCGCCGGACAGGGGGGTAGGGGCACTGAAGCTTTCTTT
TRBV6-1	TRBJ2-3	TRBD2	-	14	CASRAGGPTDTQYF	TGTGCCAGCAGGGCGGGAGGGCCGACAGATACGCAGTATTTT
TRBV29-1	TRBJ2-1	TRBD2	-	14	CSARLAGAYNEQFF	TGCAGCGCCAGACTAGCGGGGGCTTACAATGAGCAGTTCTTC
TRBV5-1	TRBJ2-5	TRBD2	-	17	CASSLASGGPIMETQYF	TGCGCCAGCAGCTTGGCCTCGGGAGGGCCGATTATGGAGACCCAGTACTTC
TRBV4-1	TRBJ1-4	-	-	16	CASSQDQSGKSEKLFF	TGCGCCAGCAGCCAAGATCAATCAGGGAAGAGTGAAAAACTGTTTTTT
TRBV19	TRBJ1-5	-	-	13	CASSGGMDQPQHF	TGTGCCAGTAGTGGCGGGATGGATCAGCCCCAGCATTTT